This T cell receptor beta chain was found in a study of blood T cells in healthy people across ages. For the second PCR, which ran for roughly 6 to 11 cycles, a sample-barcoded 5' primer and a J-beta primer mix were used. In TCRdb, the 5' RACE reads were re-called with MiXCR into one record per CDR3 protein. The sample yields some 1.4 million distinct CDR3 sequences, around 42% seen once. Each donor was a healthy Caucasian individual from Russia, aged roughly 6 to 90. Staff drew roughly 10 milliliters of peripheral blood from each donor. V lost 6 bases to trimming and J lost 8 bases, with 11 bases between them. The CDR3 is 12 residues long. CDR1 is MNHEY, CDR2 SVGAGI, per germline.

This receptor was obtained from a woman aged 18-29 years in good health. The sequenced sample was blood. V gene TRBV6-5 combines with J gene TRBJ1-5; D unclear. CDR3 sequence: CASRTERKPQHF. CDR3 DNA sequence: TGTGCCAGCAGGACCGAAAGGAAGCCCCAGCATTTT.